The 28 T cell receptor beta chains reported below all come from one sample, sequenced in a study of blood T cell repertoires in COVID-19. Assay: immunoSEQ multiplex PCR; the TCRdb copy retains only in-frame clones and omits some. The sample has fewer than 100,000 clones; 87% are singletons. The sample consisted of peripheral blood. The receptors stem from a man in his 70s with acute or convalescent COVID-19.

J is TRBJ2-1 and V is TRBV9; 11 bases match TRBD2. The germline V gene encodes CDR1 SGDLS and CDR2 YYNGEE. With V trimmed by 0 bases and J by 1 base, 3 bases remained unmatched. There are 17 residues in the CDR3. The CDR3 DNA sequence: TGTGCCAGCAGCGTAGACCTAGCGGGGGGATCCTACAATGAGCAGTTCTTC. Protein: CASSVDLAGGSYNEQFF.

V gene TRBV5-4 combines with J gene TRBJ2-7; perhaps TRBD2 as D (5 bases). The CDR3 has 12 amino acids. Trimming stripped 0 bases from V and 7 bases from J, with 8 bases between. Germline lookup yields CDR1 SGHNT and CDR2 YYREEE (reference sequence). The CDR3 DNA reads TGTGCCAGCAGCTTGGCTAGCCGGGAGCAGTACTTC. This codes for CASSLASREQYF.

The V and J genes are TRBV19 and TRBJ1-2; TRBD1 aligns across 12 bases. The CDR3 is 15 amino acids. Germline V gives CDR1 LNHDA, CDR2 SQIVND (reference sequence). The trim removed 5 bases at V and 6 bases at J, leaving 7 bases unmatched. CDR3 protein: CASSEGTGGIDGYTF. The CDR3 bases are TGTGCCAGTAGTGAGGGGACAGGGGGCATTGATGGCTACACCTTC. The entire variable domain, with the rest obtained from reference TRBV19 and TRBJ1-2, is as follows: DGGITQSPKYLFRKEGQNVTLSCEQNLNHDAMYWYRQDPGQGLRLIYYSQIVNDFQKGDIAEGYSVSREKKESFPLTVTSAQKNPTAFYLCASSEGTGGIDGYTFGSGTRLTVV.

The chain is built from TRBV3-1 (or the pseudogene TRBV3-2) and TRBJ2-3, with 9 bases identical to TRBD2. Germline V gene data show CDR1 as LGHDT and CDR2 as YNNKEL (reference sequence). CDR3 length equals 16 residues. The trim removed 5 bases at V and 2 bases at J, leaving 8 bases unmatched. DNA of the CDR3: TGTGCCAGCAGCAAAAGGGAGCGGGGGGTCACAGATACGCAGTATTTT. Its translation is CASSKRERGVTDTQYF.

DNA of the CDR3: TGTGCCATCAGTGGGGGCTTGGGCGGCGGCCCCTCCAATGAGCAGTTCTTC. This gives the protein CAISGGLGGGPSNEQFF. The J gene is TRBJ2-1, the V gene TRBV10-3, with a tentative D call TRBD1 (5 bases). Trimming took off 4 bases at V and 6 bases at J, with 22 bases between the two ends. The CDR3 spans 17 residues. CDR1 is ENHRY and CDR2 is SYGVKD in the germline V gene.

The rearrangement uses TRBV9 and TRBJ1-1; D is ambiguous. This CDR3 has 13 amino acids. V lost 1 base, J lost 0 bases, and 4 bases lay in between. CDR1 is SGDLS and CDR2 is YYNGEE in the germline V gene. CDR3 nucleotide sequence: TGTGCCAGCAGCGTACAAATGAACACTGAAGCTTTCTTT. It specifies CASSVQMNTEAFF.

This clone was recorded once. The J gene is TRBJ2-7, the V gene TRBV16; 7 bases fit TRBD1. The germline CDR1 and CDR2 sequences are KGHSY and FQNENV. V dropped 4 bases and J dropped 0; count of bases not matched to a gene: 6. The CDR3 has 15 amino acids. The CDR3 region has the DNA TGTGCCAGCAGCCCTGTGGGGACAGTCTCCTACGAGCAGTACTTC. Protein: CASSPVGTVSYEQYF.

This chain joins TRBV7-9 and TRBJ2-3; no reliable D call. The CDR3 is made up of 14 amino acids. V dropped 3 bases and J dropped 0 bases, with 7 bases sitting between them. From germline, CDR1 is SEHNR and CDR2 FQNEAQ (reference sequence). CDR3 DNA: TGTGCCAGCAGCTTCACTCTAAGCACAGATACGCAGTATTTT. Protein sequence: CASSFTLSTDTQYF.

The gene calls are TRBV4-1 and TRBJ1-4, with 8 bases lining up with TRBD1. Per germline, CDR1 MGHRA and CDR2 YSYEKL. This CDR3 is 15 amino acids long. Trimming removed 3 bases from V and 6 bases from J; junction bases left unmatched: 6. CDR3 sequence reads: CASSHEQGGYEKLFF. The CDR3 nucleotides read TGCGCCAGCAGCCACGAACAGGGGGGTTATGAAAAACTGTTTTTT.

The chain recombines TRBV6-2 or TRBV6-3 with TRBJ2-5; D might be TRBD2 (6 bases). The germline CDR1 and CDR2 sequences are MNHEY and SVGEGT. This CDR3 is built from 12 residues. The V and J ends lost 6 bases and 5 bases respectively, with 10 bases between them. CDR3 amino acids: CASSTGDETQYF. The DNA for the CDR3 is TGTGCCAGCAGCACGGGGGACGAGACCCAGTACTTC.

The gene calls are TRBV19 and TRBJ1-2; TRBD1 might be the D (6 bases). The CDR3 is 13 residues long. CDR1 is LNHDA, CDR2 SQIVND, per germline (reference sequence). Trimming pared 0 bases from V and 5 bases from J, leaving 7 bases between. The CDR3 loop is CASSIEGQYGYTF. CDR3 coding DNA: TGTGCCAGTAGTATAGAAGGACAGTATGGCTACACCTTC.

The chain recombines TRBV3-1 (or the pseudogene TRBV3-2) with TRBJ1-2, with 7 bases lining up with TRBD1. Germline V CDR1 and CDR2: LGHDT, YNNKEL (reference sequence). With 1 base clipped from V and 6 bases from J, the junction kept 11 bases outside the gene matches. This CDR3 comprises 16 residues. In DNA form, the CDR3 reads TGTGCCAGCAGCCAAGGGGCCAGACAGGGATTAAATGGCTACACCTTC. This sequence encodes CASSQGARQGLNGYTF.

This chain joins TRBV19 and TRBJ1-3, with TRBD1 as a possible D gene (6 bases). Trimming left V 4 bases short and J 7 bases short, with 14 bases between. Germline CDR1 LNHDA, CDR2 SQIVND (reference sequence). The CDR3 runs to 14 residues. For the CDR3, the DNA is TGTGCCAGTAGTACGCAGGGGAGCTCGAACACCATATATTTT. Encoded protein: CASSTQGSSNTIYF.

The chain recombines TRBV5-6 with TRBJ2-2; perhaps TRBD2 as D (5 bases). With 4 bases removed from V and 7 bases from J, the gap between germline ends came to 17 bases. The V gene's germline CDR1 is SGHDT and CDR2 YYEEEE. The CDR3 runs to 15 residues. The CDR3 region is CASSPGGAIGGELFF. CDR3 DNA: TGTGCCAGCAGCCCCGGAGGAGCTATAGGCGGGGAGCTGTTTTTT.

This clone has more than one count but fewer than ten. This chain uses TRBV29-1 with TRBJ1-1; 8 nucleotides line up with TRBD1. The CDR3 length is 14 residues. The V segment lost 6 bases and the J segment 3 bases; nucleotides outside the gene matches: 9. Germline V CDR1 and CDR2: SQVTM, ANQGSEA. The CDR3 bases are TGCAGCGTGTCTTCAGGGGGCATGGACACTGAAGCTTTCTTT. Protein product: CSVSSGGMDTEAFF.

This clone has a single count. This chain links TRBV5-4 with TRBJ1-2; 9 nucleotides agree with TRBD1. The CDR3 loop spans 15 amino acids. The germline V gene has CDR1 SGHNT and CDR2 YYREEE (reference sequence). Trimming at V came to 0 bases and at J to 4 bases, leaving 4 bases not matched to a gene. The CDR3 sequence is CASSLGTGASYGYTF. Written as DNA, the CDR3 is TGTGCCAGCAGCTTGGGGACAGGGGCCTCCTATGGCTACACCTTC.

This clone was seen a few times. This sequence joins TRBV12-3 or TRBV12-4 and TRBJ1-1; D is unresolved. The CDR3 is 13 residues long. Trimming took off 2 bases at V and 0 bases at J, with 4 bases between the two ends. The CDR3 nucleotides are TGTGCCAGCAGTTTACAAATGAACACTGAAGCTTTCTTT. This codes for CASSLQMNTEAFF.

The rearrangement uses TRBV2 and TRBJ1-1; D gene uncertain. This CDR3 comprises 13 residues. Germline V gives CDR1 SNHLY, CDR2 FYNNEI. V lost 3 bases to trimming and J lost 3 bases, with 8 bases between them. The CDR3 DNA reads TGTGCCAGCAGTGAGGGCACTCACACTGAAGCTTTCTTT. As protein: CASSEGTHTEAFF.

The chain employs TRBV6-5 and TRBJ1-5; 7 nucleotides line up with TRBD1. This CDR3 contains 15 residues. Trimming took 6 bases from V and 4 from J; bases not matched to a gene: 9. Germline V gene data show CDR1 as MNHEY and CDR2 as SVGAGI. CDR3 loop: CASSLKKDRNQPQHF. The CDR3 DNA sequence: TGTGCCAGCAGCTTAAAGAAGGACAGGAATCAGCCCCAGCATTTT.

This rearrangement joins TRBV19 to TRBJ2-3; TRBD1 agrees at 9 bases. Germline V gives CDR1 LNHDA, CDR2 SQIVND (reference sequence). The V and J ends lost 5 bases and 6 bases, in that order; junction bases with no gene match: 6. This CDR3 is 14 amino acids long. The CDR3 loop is CASSSTGGGDTQYF. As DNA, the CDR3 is TGTGCCAGTAGTTCGACAGGGGGAGGGGATACGCAGTATTTT.

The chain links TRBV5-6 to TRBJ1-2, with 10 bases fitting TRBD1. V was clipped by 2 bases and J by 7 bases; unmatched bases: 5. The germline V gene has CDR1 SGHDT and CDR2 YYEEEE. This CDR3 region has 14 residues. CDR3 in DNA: TGTGCCAGCAGCTTTTTGACAGGGGGCCTTGGCTACACCTTC. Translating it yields CASSFLTGGLGYTF.

CDR3 loop: CASSFPGNTEAFF. The CDR3 DNA sequence: TGTGCCAGCAGTTTCCCCGGGAACACTGAAGCTTTCTTT. The chain recombines TRBV28 with TRBJ1-1; D remains ambiguous. CDR1 is MDHEN and CDR2 is SYDVKM in the germline V gene. The CDR3 consists of 13 residues. V lost 3 bases and J 1 base, leaving 6 bases between the germline ends.

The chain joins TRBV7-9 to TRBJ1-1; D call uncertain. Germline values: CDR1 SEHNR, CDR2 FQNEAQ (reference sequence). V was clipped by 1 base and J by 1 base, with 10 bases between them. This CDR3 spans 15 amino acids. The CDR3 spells CASSLVWRQNTEAFF. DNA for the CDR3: TGTGCCAGCAGCTTAGTGTGGCGACAGAACACTGAAGCTTTCTTT.

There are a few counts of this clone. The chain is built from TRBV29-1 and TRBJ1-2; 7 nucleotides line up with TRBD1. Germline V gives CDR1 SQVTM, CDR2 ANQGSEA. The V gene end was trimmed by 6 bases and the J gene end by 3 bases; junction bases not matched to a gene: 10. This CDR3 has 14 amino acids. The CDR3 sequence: CSVDDRVDHYGYTF. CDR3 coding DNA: TGCAGCGTAGATGACAGGGTGGATCACTATGGCTACACCTTC.

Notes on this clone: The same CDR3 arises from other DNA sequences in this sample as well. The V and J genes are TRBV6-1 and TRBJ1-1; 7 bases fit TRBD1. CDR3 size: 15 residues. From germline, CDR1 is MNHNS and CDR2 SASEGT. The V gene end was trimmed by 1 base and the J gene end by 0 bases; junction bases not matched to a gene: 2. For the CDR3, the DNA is TGTGCCAGCAGTGAAGACGGGACAGTGAACACTGAAGCTTTCTTT. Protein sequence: CASSEDGTVNTEAFF.

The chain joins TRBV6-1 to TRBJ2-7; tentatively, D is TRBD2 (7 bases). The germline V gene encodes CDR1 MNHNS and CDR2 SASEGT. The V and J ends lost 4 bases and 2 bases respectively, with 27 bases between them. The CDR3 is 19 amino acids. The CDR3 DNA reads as TGTGCCAGCAGTGGACGTGGGAGGGGGGGAGCTTATAAGACCTACGAGCAGTACGTC. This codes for CASSGRGRGGAYKTYEQYV.

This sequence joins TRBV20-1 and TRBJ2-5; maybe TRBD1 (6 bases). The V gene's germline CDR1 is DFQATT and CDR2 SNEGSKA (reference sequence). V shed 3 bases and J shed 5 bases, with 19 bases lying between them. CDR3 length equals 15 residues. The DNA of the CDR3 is TGCAGTGCTAGTACGTTGGACAGCCGAGGGGAGACCCAGTACTTC. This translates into CSASTLDSRGETQYF.

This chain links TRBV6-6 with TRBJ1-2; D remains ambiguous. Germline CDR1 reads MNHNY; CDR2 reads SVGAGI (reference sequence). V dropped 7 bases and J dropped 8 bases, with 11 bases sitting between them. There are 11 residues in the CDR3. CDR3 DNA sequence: TGTGCCAGCACCGCAGGTTTCGGCTACACCTTC. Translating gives CASTAGFGYTF.